The next 17 T cell receptor beta chains were all read from a single sample in a study of T cells in women clearing cervical HPV infection (dated by TCRdb to the late 2010s). Libraries were built with the immunoSEQ multiplex PCR assay. TCRdb obtained this table from immuneACCESS and retained in-frame rearrangements with V and J assigned. These tables miss some clones; where compared with another copy, unresolved V genes account for less than half of the shortfall, and the remainder is unexplained. The sample has about 32,000 clones on record. About 6.1% of the sample is taken by the ten largest. The specimen was blood buffy coat. The receptors here all came from a woman aged 18-70 years with a cervical HPV16 infection that either progressed to CIN3+ or cleared (not recorded which).

Turning to this clone: The sequence runs out 3 residues before the end of the CDR3; the remainder is reconstructed from the germline J gene. The V and J genes are TRBV7-2 and TRBJ2-2; TRBD2 might be the D (7 bases). The CDR3 runs to 15 residues. Trimming removed 2 bases at V and 10 bases at J, with 17 bases between. Germline V lookup: CDR1 SGHTA, CDR2 FQGNSA. CDR3 residues: CASSLLGGGLVELFF. The DNA read from the CDR3 is TGTGCCAGCAGCTTATTAGGGGGGGGCCTCGTGGAG.

In the case of this clone: Read sequence stops 3 residues before the CDR3 end, and the germline J gene provides the missing end. The chain joins TRBV2 to TRBJ2-7, with a tentative D call TRBD1 (5 bases). The V end was cut by 7 bases, the J end by 0 bases, with 13 bases between. The germline gives CDR1 SNHLY, CDR2 FYNNEI. The CDR3 is 14 amino acids. The chain's CDR3 is CASTRTRSSYEQYF. The sequenced CDR3 bases are TGTGCCAGCACTCGGACACGGAGCTCCTACGAG.

To note about this clone: From the germline J gene comes the end of the CDR3, since the read stops 3 residues before it. V and J are TRBV2 and TRBJ1-4; 7 positions agree with TRBD1. Trimming removed 8 bases from V and 7 bases from J; junction bases left unmatched: 4. This CDR3 region has 12 residues. Looked up from germline, CDR1 is SNHLY and CDR2 is FYNNEI. The CDR3 bases that were read are TGTGCCAGCGACAGGGCGACTGAAAAA. Encoded protein: CASDRATEK. The whole CDR3 protein is CASDRATEKLFF.

A remark on this clone: Read data end 3 residues before the CDR3 end; the end is taken from the germline J gene. V gene TRBV5-1 combines with J gene TRBJ1-5; D not certain. The CDR3 is 15 amino acids. Germline CDR1 and CDR2: SGHRS and YFSETQ. Trimming removed 0 bases at V and 0 bases at J, with 7 bases between. Partial CDR3 DNA: TGCGCCAGCAGCTTGGCCCCCGGTAGCAATCAGCCC. It specifies CASSLAPGSNQP. The whole CDR3 protein reads CASSLAPGSNQPQHF.

Comments on this clone: The read falls 3 residues short of the CDR3 end, and the missing part is taken from the germline J gene. The V gene is TRBV11-2, the J gene TRBJ2-3, with 12 positions matching TRBD2. The J segment lost 4 bases and the V segment lost 6 bases, leaving 5 bases of the junction unmatched. This CDR3 is 15 amino acids long. CDR1 is SGHAT, CDR2 FQNNGV, per germline. CDR3 sequence reads: CASSLTSGGPDTQYF. The covered CDR3 bases are TGTGCCAGCAGTTTGACTAGCGGGGGACCAGATACG. The complete variable domain, with remaining parts taken from reference TRBV11-2 and TRBJ2-3, reads EAGVAQSPRYKIIEKRQSVAFWCNPISGHATLYWYQQILGQGPKLLIQFQNNGVVDDSQLPKDRFSAERLKGVDSTLKIQPAKLEDSAVYLCASSLTSGGPDTQYFGPGTRLTVL.

The chain's CDR3 is CASKTDFYNEQFF. Incomplete CDR3 DNA: TGTGCCAGCAAGACGGACTTCTACAATGAG. This chain joins TRBV7-9 and TRBJ2-1; D possibly corresponds to TRBD2 (5 bases). The read ends 3 residues shy of where the CDR3 ends; the end is completed using the germline J gene. This CDR3 is 13 amino acids long. In germline, CDR1 is SEHNR, CDR2 FQNEAQ (reference sequence). Trimming took off 7 bases at V and 3 bases at J, with 10 bases between the two ends.

With regard to this clone: The read falls 3 residues short of the CDR3 end, and the missing part is taken from the germline J gene. The chain joins TRBV6-4 to TRBJ2-3; TRBD1 matches 8 bases. The CDR3 loop spans 14 amino acids. V was clipped by 0 bases and J by 4 bases; unmatched bases: 0. CDR1 and CDR2 from the germline V gene are MRHNA and SNTAGT. The CDR3 here is CASSDSTGADTQYF. CDR3 DNA, as far as it was read: TGTGCCAGCAGTGACTCGACAGGGGCAGATACG.

Of note for this clone: The missing CDR3 end, 3 residues past where the read stops, is filled in from the germline J gene. The chain uses TRBV20-1 and TRBJ1-2; the match to TRBD1 covers 8 bases. The CDR3 totals 12 residues. The ends lost 5 bases at V and 5 bases at J; junction bases unmatched: 4. The germline V gene encodes CDR1 DFQATT and CDR2 SNEGSKA (reference sequence). CDR3 DNA (partial): TGCAGTGCTCCGACAGGGGAGTATGGC. This sequence encodes CSAPTGEYG. The entire CDR3 sequence reads CSAPTGEYGYTF.

In the case of this clone: The CDR3 end lies 3 residues beyond the end of the read and is filled in from the germline J gene. The V call is TRBV5-1, the J call TRBJ2-7; maybe TRBD1 (5 bases). The CDR3 is made up of 14 amino acids. Germline V CDR1 and CDR2: SGHRS, YFSETQ. The V and J ends lost 0 bases and 1 base respectively, with 8 bases between them. The sequenced CDR3 bases are TGCGCCAGCAGCTTGGCCACAGGATCCTACGAG. Residues: CASSLATGSYE. The full CDR3 protein reads CASSLATGSYEQYF.

Concerning this clone itself: The observed sequence ends 3 residues before the CDR3 terminus, with the missing tail filled in from the germline J gene. The rearrangement joins TRBV7-9 to TRBJ1-2; D is uncertain. Trimming pared 1 base from V and 4 bases from J, leaving 10 bases between. This CDR3 is built from 14 residues. The germline V gene has CDR1 SEHNR and CDR2 FQNEAQ (reference sequence). CDR3 amino acids: CASSLDASGYGYTF. The CDR3 bases that were read are TGTGCCAGCAGCTTAGACGCCAGTGGCTATGGC. Variable domain in full (rest from reference TRBV7-9 and TRBJ1-2): DTGVSQNPRHKITKRGQNVTFRCDPISEHNRLYWYRQTLGQGPEFLTYFQNEAQLEKSRLLSDRFSAERPKGSFSTLEIQRTEQGDSAMYLCASSLDASGYGYTFGSGTRLTVV.

In the case of this clone: Read data end 3 residues before the CDR3 end; the end is taken from the germline J gene. The J gene is TRBJ1-5, the V gene TRBV20-1, with TRBD1 matching over 7 bases. Looked up from germline, CDR1 is DFQATT and CDR2 is SNEGSKA (reference sequence). The CDR3 is made up of 15 amino acids. V was pared by 2 bases and J by 0 bases, with 4 bases of the junction left unmatched. Partial CDR3 DNA: TGCAGTGCTAGACGGGGGACAGATAGCAATCAGCCC. It specifies CSARRGTDSNQP. In full, the CDR3 reads CSARRGTDSNQPQHF.

On this clone: The observed sequence ends 3 residues before the CDR3 terminus, with the missing tail filled in from the germline J gene. The V call is TRBV6-4, the J call TRBJ1-1; D is undetermined. This CDR3 is 14 amino acids long. V was clipped by 4 bases and J by 1 base, with 10 bases between them. Germline V gene data show CDR1 as MRHNA and CDR2 as SNTAGT. CDR3 sequence reads: CASSVSAGNTEAFF. The part of the CDR3 DNA that was read is TGTGCCAGCAGTGTTTCGGCAGGGAACACTGAA.

Regarding this clone: Sequencing ends 3 residues short of the CDR3 end; the germline J gene provides the rest. The J gene is TRBJ2-3, the V gene TRBV19, with TRBD1 identical over 7 bases. The germline gives CDR1 LNHDA, CDR2 SQIVND (reference sequence). The V segment lost 5 bases and the J segment 3 bases; nucleotides outside the gene matches: 2. The CDR3 is made up of 13 amino acids. The chain's CDR3 is CASSDRATDTQYF. The sequenced part of the CDR3 DNA is TGTGCCAGTAGTGACAGGGCGACAGATACG.

On this clone: Read coverage stops 3 residues before the CDR3 terminus; the germline J gene supplies the remainder. The gene calls are TRBV10-3 and TRBJ2-3; 11 positions agree with TRBD2. The germline V gene encodes CDR1 ENHRY and CDR2 SYGVKD. The J segment lost 1 base and the V segment lost 7 bases, leaving 4 bases of the junction unmatched. The CDR3 consists of 15 residues. Here the CDR3 reads CAITTSGGGTDTQYF. Partial CDR3 DNA: TGTGCCATCACTACTAGCGGGGGTGGCACAGATACG.

Comment on this clone: The CDR3 goes on 3 residues after the read ends, and that part is filled in from the germline J gene. The V call is TRBV20-1, the J call TRBJ1-5; D is possibly TRBD1 (6 bases). The CDR3 spans 15 residues. Germline assignment: CDR1 DFQATT and CDR2 SNEGSKA (reference sequence). Between the trimmed V and J ends, which lost 3 bases and 4 bases, there was a span of 16 bases. The sequenced part of the CDR3 DNA is TGCAGTGCTAGTAGCACAGGGTCGGCGAATCAGCCC. Translated: CSASSTGSANQP. Given in full, the CDR3 is CSASSTGSANQPQHF.

About this clone: The CDR3 end is not reached by the read, which stops 3 residues before it; the germline J gene fills it in. The chain links TRBV15 to TRBJ1-2; 9 bases align to TRBD1. This CDR3 is 14 amino acids long. The germline gives CDR1 LNHNV, CDR2 YYDKDF (reference sequence). J gave up 5 bases and V 0 bases, and 1 base lay outside the gene matches. Here the CDR3 reads CATSREGQGYGYTF. The covered CDR3 bases are TGTGCCACCAGCAGAGAGGGACAGGGATATGGC. Looking up the rest from reference TRBV15 and TRBJ1-2 gives the full variable domain: DAMVIQNPRYQVTQFGKPVTLSCSQTLNHNVMYWYQQKSSQAPKLLFHYYDKDFNNEADTPDNFQSRRPNTSFCFLDIRSPGLGDTAMYLCATSREGQGYGYTFGSGTRLTVV.

Turning to this clone: Read coverage stops 3 residues before the CDR3 terminus; the germline J gene supplies the remainder. This chain joins TRBV6-1 and TRBJ2-2; D gene uncertain. The V gene lost 0 bases and the J gene lost 5 bases, with 10 bases spanning the gap. Germline CDR1 reads MNHNS; CDR2 reads SASEGT. The CDR3 has 15 residues. The CDR3 sequence: CASSEARYGTGELFF. The CDR3 bases that were read are TGTGCCAGCAGTGAAGCGCGTTACGGGACCGGGGAG.